This TCR beta chain was profiled in a study of T cell repertoires in cytomegalovirus infection. Study as a whole: Public TCR beta signature analysis indicated the presence of both CMV infection and matching HLA type. Broader study findings: Public TCR beta family frequency separated CMV-and-HLA carriers, including in an independent cohort.

This clonotype was detected only a few times. Its antigen is still unknown. Germline CDR1 and CDR2: MNHNY and SVGAGI (reference sequence). The CDR3 length is 15 residues. Trimming left V 9 bases short and J 3 bases short, with 17 bases between. A single record per CDR3 protein comes from TCRdb applying MiXCR to the reads. This repertoire shows some 800,000 distinct CDR3 sequences, 29% found once; its top ten account for over 10%. The rearrangement joins TRBV6-6 to TRBJ2-2; perhaps D is TRBD1 or TRBD2 (5 bases each). This clonotype was sampled from a human donor in good health (CMV status not recorded). Some clones in this sample may be carry-over from other donors' samples. The sample was cultured CD8+ T cells from PBMCs, taken from culture after CMV antigen stimulation. The CDR3 sequence is CASLRGAVYTGELFF. The CDR3 DNA reads as TGTGCCAGTCTGAGGGGCGCAGTGTACACCGGGGAGCTGTTTTTT.